What follows describes a single T cell receptor (beta chain). Its antigen is not known. Every bit of the isolated RNA underwent reverse transcription, so sequencing read expressed TCRB transcripts. Generated by immunoSEQ multiplex PCR, the TCRdb table keeps only in-frame clones and is missing some. The sample has 350,000 to 450,000 clones; about 14% are singletons. The record originates from a study of beta chain features in type 1 diabetes. Study observations and caveats: Naive, central memory and Treg TCRB repertoires appeared more alike in patients than in healthy donors. Insertion counts at VDJ junctions were lower in type 1 diabetes patients, who also showed more deletions there.

Deletions cut 5 bases from V and 3 bases from J, with 11 bases between. Germline V lookup: CDR1 MDHEN, CDR2 SYDVKM. This CDR3 has 14 amino acids. The sample was naive CD4+ T cells from blood. The TCR comes from a woman aged 18 to 35 in good health. The chain combines TRBV28 with TRBJ1-5, with no clear D. The CDR3, as DNA: TGTGCCAGCAGTGATCTGAGACTCAATCAGCCCCAGCATTTT. As protein: CASSDLRLNQPQHF.